This paragraph reports one TCR beta chain. This sample is part of a study of cytomegalovirus exposure and HLA in healthy donors. There are 13 residues in the CDR3. Trimming cost V 4 bases and J 3 bases, with 9 bases left between them. Germline V lookup: CDR1 SNHLY, CDR2 FYNNEI. The PCR was carried out with 60 Vbeta primers and 13 Jbeta primers. TCRdb's table, derived via immunoSEQ multiplex PCR, lists solely in-frame clones and lacks some. This table holds some 170,000 clones, about 72% found once. This receptor was identified in a human donor in good health. The specimen sequenced was PBMCs. V usage is TRBV2 and J usage is TRBJ1-1, with D maybe TRBD1 (5 bases). The CDR3 DNA reads as TGTGCCAGCAGTGCCAGGGTGGACACTGAAGCTTTCTTT. The encoded protein is CASSARVDTEAFF. The full variable domain, its missing parts supplied by reference TRBV2 and TRBJ1-1, is EPEVTQTPSHQVTQMGQEVILRCVPISNHLYFYWYRQILGQKVEFLVSFYNNEISEKSEIFDDQFSVERPDGSNFTLKIRSTKLEDSAMYFCASSARVDTEAFFGQGTRLTVV.